The T cell receptor beta chain under discussion was sequenced for a study of T cells in Graves' hyperthyroidism and ophthalmopathy. Overall study context: Prior to any treatment, at the point of initial diagnosis, peripheral blood was collected.

The CDR3 covers 16 residues. Germline V gives CDR1 LNHNV, CDR2 YYDKDF (reference sequence). Trimming pared 3 bases from V and 0 bases from J, leaving 15 bases between. This clonotype is deemed medium-sized. Participants, patients aged 18 to 65, had newly diagnosed hyperthyroidism with a duration under 2 months. Preceding any ophthalmopathy symptoms, the blood sample dates from first hyperthyroidism diagnosis. Researchers took RNA transcripts and amplified the TCR beta CDR3 regions from them. First-round RT-PCR of the TCR CDR3 relied on the HTBI primer set. MiXCR, applied by TCRdb to the multiplex PCR reads, yields one record per CDR3 protein. Of around 290,000 distinct CDR3 sequences detected, about 14% appear once; the ten largest clones hold more than 7.5%.

This chain joins TRBV15 and TRBJ2-7, with D perhaps TRBD2 (6 bases). Sequenced: blood. The source of this sequence is a woman aged 25-40 years with Graves' hyperthyroidism that later progressed to Graves' ophthalmopathy. CDR3 coding DNA: TGTGCCACCAGCAGCGCCTACGGCGGGATCTCCTACGAGCAGTACTTC. Translated: CATSSAYGGISYEQYF.